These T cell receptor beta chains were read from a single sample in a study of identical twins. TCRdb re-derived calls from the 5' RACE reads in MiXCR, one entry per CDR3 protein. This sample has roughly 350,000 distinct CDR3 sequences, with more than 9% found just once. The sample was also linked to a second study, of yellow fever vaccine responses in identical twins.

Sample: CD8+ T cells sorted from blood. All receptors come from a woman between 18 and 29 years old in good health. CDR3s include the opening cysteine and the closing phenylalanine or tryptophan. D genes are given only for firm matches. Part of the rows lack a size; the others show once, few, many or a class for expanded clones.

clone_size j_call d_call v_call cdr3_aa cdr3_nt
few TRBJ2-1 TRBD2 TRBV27 CASSLIAGGSYNEQFF TGTGCCAGCAGCCTAATAGCGGGAGGTTCCTACAATGAGCAGTTCTTC
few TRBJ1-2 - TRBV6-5 CASSYFVGSYGYTF TGTGCCAGCAGTTACTTTGTCGGTTCCTATGGCTACACCTTC
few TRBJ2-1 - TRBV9 CASSGRGGSSYNEQFF TGTGCCAGCAGCGGAAGGGGGGGGAGCTCCTACAATGAGCAGTTCTTC
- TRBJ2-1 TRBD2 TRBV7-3 CASSATGTTNNEQFF TGTGCCAGCAGCGCCACCGGGACTACAAACAATGAGCAGTTCTTC
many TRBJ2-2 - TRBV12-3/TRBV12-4 CASRYQGANTGELFF TGTGCCAGCAGGTATCAGGGAGCGAACACCGGGGAGCTGTTTTTT
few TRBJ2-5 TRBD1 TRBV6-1 CASSRTGSLETQYF TGTGCCAGCAGTCGGACAGGGTCTTTGGAGACCCAGTACTTC
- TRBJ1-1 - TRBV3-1 CASSRDLNTEAFF TGTGCCAGCAGCCGGGATTTGAACACTGAAGCTTTCTTT
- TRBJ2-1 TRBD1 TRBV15 CATSNLETGVMNEQFF TGTGCCACCAGCAACTTGGAGACAGGGGTTATGAATGAGCAGTTCTTC
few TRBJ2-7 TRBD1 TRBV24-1 CATSDTGESYEQYF TGTGCCACCAGTGACACAGGGGAGAGCTACGAGCAGTACTTC
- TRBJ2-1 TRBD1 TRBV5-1 CASSYPAGGSYNEQFF TGCGCCAGCAGCTACCCCGCAGGGGGCTCCTACAATGAGCAGTTCTTC
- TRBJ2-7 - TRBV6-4 CASYRQPNHYEQYF TGTGCCAGCTATCGACAGCCTAATCACTACGAGCAGTACTTC
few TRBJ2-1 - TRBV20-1 CSARDWDEQFF TGCAGTGCTAGAGACTGGGATGAGCAGTTCTTC
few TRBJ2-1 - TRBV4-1 CASSQLYNEQFF TGCGCCAGCAGCCAATTATACAATGAGCAGTTCTTC
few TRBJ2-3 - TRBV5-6 CASEGSRLSTQYF TGTGCCAGCGAAGGAAGCCGCCTTAGTACGCAGTATTTT
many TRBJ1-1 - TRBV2 CASSGWTENTEAFF TGTGCCAGCAGTGGGTGGACAGAGAACACTGAAGCTTTCTTT
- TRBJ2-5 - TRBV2 CATPGGPMETQYF TGTGCCACCCCGGGGGGCCCTATGGAGACCCAGTACTTC
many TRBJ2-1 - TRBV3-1 CASSHREGSMGLRSYNEQFF TGTGCCAGCAGCCACCGGGAAGGGTCGATGGGACTGAGATCCTACAATGAGCAGTTCTTC
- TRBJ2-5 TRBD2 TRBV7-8 CASSPPTGGQETQYF TGTGCCAGCAGCCCCCCGACGGGGGGGCAAGAGACCCAGTACTTC
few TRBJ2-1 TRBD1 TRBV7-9 CASSLPLDRGNEQFF TGTGCCAGCAGCCTTCCCTTGGACAGGGGAAATGAGCAGTTCTTC
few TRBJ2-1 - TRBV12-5 CASGFGPGNEQFF -
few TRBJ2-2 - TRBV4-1 CASSQDPPWVGGGTGELFF TGCGCCAGCAGCCAAGATCCTCCGTGGGTGGGGGGCGGAACCGGGGAGCTGTTTTTT
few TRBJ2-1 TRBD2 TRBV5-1 CASSLSPSGTSYNEQFF TGCGCCAGCAGCTTGTCGCCTAGCGGGACCTCCTACAATGAGCAGTTCTTC
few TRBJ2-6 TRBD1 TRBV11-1 CASSLTGDPASGANVLTF TGTGCCAGCAGTCTTACAGGGGATCCCGCCTCGGGGGCCAACGTCCTGACTTTC
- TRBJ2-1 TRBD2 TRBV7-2 CASSLRGREGLYNEQFF TGTGCCAGCAGCTTACGGGGGCGGGAGGGCCTCTACAATGAGCAGTTCTTC
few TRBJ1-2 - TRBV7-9 CASSLGNAEMYYGYTF TGTGCCAGCAGCTTAGGTAATGCAGAGATGTACTATGGCTACACCTTC
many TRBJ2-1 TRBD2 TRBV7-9 CASSPGLAGVLGQFF TGTGCCAGCAGCCCAGGGCTAGCGGGAGTTTTGGGGCAGTTCTTC
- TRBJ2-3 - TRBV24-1 CATSQASSDTQYF TGTGCCACCTCCCAGGCCTCTTCAGATACGCAGTATTTT
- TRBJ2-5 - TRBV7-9 CASSLDGGETQYF TGTGCCAGCAGCTTAGACGGCGGGGAGACCCAGTACTTC
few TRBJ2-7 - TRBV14 CASSQTGQSYEQYF TGTGCCAGCAGCCAAACGGGACAAAGCTACGAGCAGTACTTC
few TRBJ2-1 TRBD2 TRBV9 CASSSPTSGRTANEQFF TGTGCCAGCAGCTCCCCGACTAGCGGGAGAACCGCAAATGAGCAGTTCTTC
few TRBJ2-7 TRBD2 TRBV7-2 CASSFASGPWSSYEQYF TGTGCCAGCAGCTTTGCTAGCGGGCCTTGGAGCTCCTACGAGCAGTACTTC
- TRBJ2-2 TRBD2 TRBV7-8 CASSDLTSANTGELFF TGTGCCAGCAGCGACCTCACTAGCGCTAACACCGGGGAGCTGTTTTTT
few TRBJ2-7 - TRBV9 CASSPGGGAPYHEQYF TGTGCCAGCAGCCCCGGAGGGGGGGCGCCCTATCACGAGCAGTACTTC
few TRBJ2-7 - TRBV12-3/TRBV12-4 CASSLKSYEQYF TGTGCCAGCAGTTTGAAGTCTTACGAGCAGTACTTC
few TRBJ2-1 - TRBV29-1 CSVEDLSDYNEQFF TGCAGCGTTGAAGATCTGTCAGATTACAATGAGCAGTTCTTC
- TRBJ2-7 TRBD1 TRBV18 CASSPGQGPNYEQYF TGTGCCAGCTCACCGGGACAGGGACCTAACTACGAGCAGTACTTC
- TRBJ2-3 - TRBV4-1 CASSPDSLVGLWGGTDTQYF TGCGCCAGCAGCCCGGACAGCCTCGTGGGCCTTTGGGGTGGCACAGATACGCAGTATTTT
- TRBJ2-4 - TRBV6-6 CASSSGTLGVYF TGTGCCAGCAGTTCGGGGACCCTGGGCGTGTACTTC
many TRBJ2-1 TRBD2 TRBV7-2 CASSQGTSGRYNEQFF TGTGCCAGCAGCCAGGGAACTAGCGGGAGATACAATGAGCAGTTCTTC
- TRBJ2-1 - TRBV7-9 CASSPTSGLSYNEQFF TGTGCCAGCAGCCCGACTTCGGGGCTCTCCTACAATGAGCAGTTCTTC
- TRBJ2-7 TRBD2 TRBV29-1 CSVGTSFSEQYF TGCAGCGTAGGGACTAGCTTCTCCGAGCAGTACTTC
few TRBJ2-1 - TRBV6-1 CASSDRPEGYNEQFF TGTGCCAGCAGTGATAGGCCCGAGGGTTACAATGAGCAGTTCTTC
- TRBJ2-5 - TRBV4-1 CASSQEEGPDETQYF TGCGCCAGCAGCCAAGAAGAGGGACCGGACGAGACCCAGTACTTC
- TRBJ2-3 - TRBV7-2 CASRPAPPADTQYF TGTGCCAGCAGACCCGCGCCGCCGGCAGATACGCAGTATTTT
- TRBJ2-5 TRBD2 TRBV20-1 CSGHGLAHMNQETQYF TGCAGTGGACACGGACTAGCCCATATGAACCAAGAGACCCAGTACTTC
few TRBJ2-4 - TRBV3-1 CASSQGDWEKGNIQYF TGTGCCAGCAGCCAAGGAGACTGGGAGAAGGGAAACATTCAGTACTTC
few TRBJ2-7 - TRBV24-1 CATSDSSSYEQYF TGTGCCACCAGTGATTCCAGCTCCTACGAGCAGTACTTC
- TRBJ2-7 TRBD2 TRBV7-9 CASSLSGGKKNEQYF TGTGCCAGCAGCCTGAGCGGGGGGAAAAAGAACGAGCAGTACTTC
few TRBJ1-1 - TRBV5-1 CASSASLGDTEAFF TGCGCCAGCAGCGCGTCCCTGGGGGACACTGAAGCTTTCTTT
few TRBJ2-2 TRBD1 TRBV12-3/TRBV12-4 CASSTPRQGWDTGELFF TGTGCCAGCAGTACTCCCCGACAGGGGTGGGACACCGGGGAGCTGTTTTTT
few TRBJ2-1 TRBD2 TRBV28 CASSLYIAGRSYNEQFF TGTGCCAGCAGTTTATATATAGCGGGGCGCTCCTACAATGAGCAGTTCTTC
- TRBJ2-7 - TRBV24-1 CATSDEVSYEQYF TGTGCCACCAGTGACGAGGTCTCCTACGAGCAGTACTTC
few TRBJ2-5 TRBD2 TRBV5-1 CASSGGTSGTQETQYF TGCGCCAGCAGCGGAGGGACTAGCGGAACCCAAGAGACCCAGTACTTC